The T cell receptor (beta chain) under discussion was sequenced for a study of T cell changes during pregnancy in multiple sclerosis (dated 2019 in TCRdb). Background for the entire study: The study examined how the T cell repertoire changed over the course of pregnancy in women with multiple sclerosis.

According to the germline V gene, CDR1 reads MNHEY and CDR2 reads SVGAGI. Counted from cysteine to phenylalanine, this CDR3 has 15 amino acids. Just the 45-base CDR3 DNA is kept, in frame starting at base 1. Ends trimmed: V by 5 bases, J by 5 bases; bases unmatched to a gene: 8. Library creation used the immunoSEQ multiplex PCR assay. Held by TCRdb, this immuneACCESS table contains in-frame sequences only and omits some clones. Under half of the omission traces to an unresolved V gene where checked; the cause of the rest is unknown. In all, the sample holds around 69,000 clones, and more than 80% of those were seen once. Over 1% of the sample is in the top ten clones. As regards this clone: Which antigen it targets is not known. No much larger clonotype is one base removed from it; base qualities were not supplied.

This clonotype originated in a female donor with multiple sclerosis, enrolled in a pregnancy study. This receptor chain uses TRBV6-5 and TRBJ1-1; 10 central nucleotides agree with TRBD1. Sequenced material: peripheral blood, taken in the third trimester of pregnancy. Here the CDR3 is given as CASSLVGTGVTEAFF. The DNA reads as follows: TGTGCCAGCAGTCTAGTTGGGACAGGGGTTACTGAAGCTTTCTTT.